This TCR beta chain was identified during a study of blood T cell repertoires in COVID-19. Across the whole study: Nucleic acid was either cDNA or gDNA, and it came from T cells, B-cell-depleted T cells, or PBMCs.

V lost 7 bases and J 3 bases, leaving 12 bases between the germline ends. The CDR3 length is 13 residues. TCRdb's table, derived via immunoSEQ multiplex PCR, lists solely in-frame clones and lacks some. The sample has fewer than 35,000 clones, roughly 89% seen once. The receptor's source is a man aged 55 to 70 with active COVID-19. Sequencing was performed on peripheral blood. This chain links TRBV12-3 or TRBV12-4 with TRBJ1-1, with D possibly being TRBD1 (6 bases). The CDR3 region is CASIEGGDTEAFF. CDR3 DNA: TGTGCCAGCATAGAGGGGGGGGACACTGAAGCTTTCTTT.